The 6 T cell receptor beta chains in this list originate from one sample, sequenced in a study of CD8 T cells in ankylosing spondylitis. From the 5' RACE reads, TCRdb called clonotypes with MiXCR, one entry per CDR3 protein. The sample shows around 140,000 distinct CDR3 sequences, roughly an eighth of them seen only once. The specimen was blood, either unsorted or a sorted T cell fraction (not recorded which). Source of these receptors: a female donor with ankylosing spondylitis or in good health (not recorded which).

Ten or more counts support this clonotype. The chain joins TRBV20-1 to TRBJ2-3; D call uncertain. Trimming cost V 4 bases and J 5 bases, with 7 bases left between them. Germline lookup yields CDR1 DFQATT and CDR2 SNEGSKA (reference sequence). The CDR3 extends over 11 amino acids. The CDR3 nucleotides read TGCAGTGCTACCCCCGAAGATACGCAGTATTTT. Translating gives CSATPEDTQYF.

This clonotype was picked up a small number of times. This sequence joins TRBV2 and TRBJ1-5; a weak D match, TRBD1 (5 bases). The V end lost 3 bases, the J end lost 7 bases, and 13 bases lay between the germline ends. Germline lookup yields CDR1 SNHLY and CDR2 FYNNEI. The CDR3 has 14 amino acids. CDR3: CASSERGVRQPQHF. The CDR3, as DNA: TGTGCCAGCAGTGAGCGGGGGGTTCGGCAGCCCCAGCATTTT.

This clonotype has more than one count but fewer than ten. The V call is TRBV5-1, the J call TRBJ2-3, with D maybe TRBD1 (5 bases). Per the germline V gene, CDR1 is SGHRS and CDR2 is YFSETQ. V was pared by 2 bases and J by 2 bases, with 12 bases between. CDR3 length: 15 amino acids. This CDR3 is CASSFGQTNTDTQYF. As DNA, the CDR3 is TGCGCCAGCAGCTTCGGACAAACCAACACAGATACGCAGTATTTT. Full variable domain (remainder filled in from reference TRBV5-1 and TRBJ2-3): KAGVTQTPRYLIKTRGQQVTLSCSPISGHRSVSWYQQTPGQGLQFLFEYFSETQRNKGNFPGRFSGRQFSNSRSEMNVSTLELGDSALYLCASSFGQTNTDTQYFGPGTRLTVL.

This clonotype was seen repeatedly, ten times or more. The V and J genes are TRBV3-1 and TRBJ2-3; 7 bases agree with TRBD2. Germline loops: CDR1 LGHDT, CDR2 YNNKEL (reference sequence). The CDR3 covers 15 residues. Germline trimming cut 5 bases from V and 1 base from J; bases unmatched to any gene: 6. The chain's CDR3 is CASSSSGSGTDTQYF. CDR3 DNA sequence: TGTGCCAGCAGCAGTAGCGGGTCCGGCACAGATACGCAGTATTTT.

This clonotype was observed many times. The V call is TRBV7-9, the J call TRBJ2-1, with 10 bases fitting TRBD2. The CDR3 covers 16 residues. Losses at the gene ends were 5 bases for V and 0 bases for J; bases not matched to a gene: 4. Germline CDR1 reads SEHNR; CDR2 reads FQNEAQ (reference sequence). CDR3 region: CASSLGLADSYNEQFF. The CDR3 DNA reads as TGTGCCAGCAGCCTAGGACTAGCGGACTCCTACAATGAGCAGTTCTTC.

This clonotype was counted many times. The chain recombines TRBV20-1 with TRBJ2-3, with 12 bases lining up with TRBD2. This CDR3 region has 15 residues. Germline V gene lookup returns CDR1 DFQATT and CDR2 SNEGSKA (reference sequence). V gave up 4 bases and J gave up 6 bases; unmatched junction bases: 8. CDR3 bases: TGCAGTGCTACGAGGACTAGCGGGAATCGCGATACGCAGTATTTT. Its translation: CSATRTSGNRDTQYF.